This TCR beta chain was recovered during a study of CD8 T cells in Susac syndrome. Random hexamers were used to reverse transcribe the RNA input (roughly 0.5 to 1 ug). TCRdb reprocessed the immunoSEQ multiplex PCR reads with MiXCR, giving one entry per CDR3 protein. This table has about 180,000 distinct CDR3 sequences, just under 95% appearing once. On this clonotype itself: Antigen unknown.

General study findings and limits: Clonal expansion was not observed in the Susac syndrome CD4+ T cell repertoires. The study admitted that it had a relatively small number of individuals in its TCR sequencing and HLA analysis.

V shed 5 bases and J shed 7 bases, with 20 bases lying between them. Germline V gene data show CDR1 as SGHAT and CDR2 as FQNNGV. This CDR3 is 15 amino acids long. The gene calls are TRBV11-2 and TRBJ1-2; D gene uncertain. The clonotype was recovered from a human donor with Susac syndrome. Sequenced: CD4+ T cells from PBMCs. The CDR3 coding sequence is TGTGCCAGCAGCAGGGCCGGGCCCCCGGCGTCTGGCTACACCTTC. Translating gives CASSRAGPPASGYTF. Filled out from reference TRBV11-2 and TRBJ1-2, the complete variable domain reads EAGVAQSPRYKIIEKRQSVAFWCNPISGHATLYWYQQILGQGPKLLIQFQNNGVVDDSQLPKDRFSAERLKGVDSTLKIQPAKLEDSAVYLCASSRAGPPASGYTFGSGTRLTVV.